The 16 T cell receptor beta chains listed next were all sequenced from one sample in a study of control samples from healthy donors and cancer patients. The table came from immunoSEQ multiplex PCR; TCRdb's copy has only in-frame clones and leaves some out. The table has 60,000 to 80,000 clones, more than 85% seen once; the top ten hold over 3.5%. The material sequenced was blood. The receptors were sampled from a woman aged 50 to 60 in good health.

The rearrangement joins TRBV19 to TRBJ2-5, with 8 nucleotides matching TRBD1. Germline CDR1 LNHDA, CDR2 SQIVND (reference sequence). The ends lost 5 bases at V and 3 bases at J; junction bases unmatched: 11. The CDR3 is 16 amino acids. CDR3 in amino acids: CASSPRGRGGKETQYF. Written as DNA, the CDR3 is TGTGCCAGTAGTCCCAGGGGGCGAGGGGGAAAAGAGACCCAGTACTTC. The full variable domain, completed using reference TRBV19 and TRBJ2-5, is DGGITQSPKYLFRKEGQNVTLSCEQNLNHDAMYWYRQDPGQGLRLIYYSQIVNDFQKGDIAEGYSVSREKKESFPLTVTSAQKNPTAFYLCASSPRGRGGKETQYFGPGTRLLVL.

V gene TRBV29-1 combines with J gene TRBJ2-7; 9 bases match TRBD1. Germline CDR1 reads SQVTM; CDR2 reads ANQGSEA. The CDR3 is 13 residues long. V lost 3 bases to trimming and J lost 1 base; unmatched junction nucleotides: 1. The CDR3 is CSVDGTGSYEQYF. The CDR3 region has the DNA TGCAGCGTTGACGGGACAGGGTCCTACGAGCAGTACTTC.

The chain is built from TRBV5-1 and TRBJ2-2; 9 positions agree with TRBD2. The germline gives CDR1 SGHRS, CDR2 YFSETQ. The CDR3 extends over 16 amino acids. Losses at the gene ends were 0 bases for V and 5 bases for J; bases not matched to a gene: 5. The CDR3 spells CASSLEREAYTGELFF. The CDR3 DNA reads TGCGCCAGCAGCTTGGAGCGGGAGGCTTATACCGGGGAGCTGTTTTTT.

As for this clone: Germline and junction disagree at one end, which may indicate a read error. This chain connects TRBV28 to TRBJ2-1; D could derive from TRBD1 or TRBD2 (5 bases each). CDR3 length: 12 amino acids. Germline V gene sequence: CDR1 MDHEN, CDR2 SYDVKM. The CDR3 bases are TGTGCCAGCAGTTTTGGTTTGGGGGACCAGCTCTTC. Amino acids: CASSFGLGDQLF. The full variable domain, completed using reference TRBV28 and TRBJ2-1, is DVKVTQSSRYLVKRTGEKVFLECVQDMDHENMFWYRQDPGLGLRLIYFSYDVKMKEKGDIPEGYSVSREKKERFSLILESASTNQTSMYLCASSFGLGDQLFGPGTRLTVL.

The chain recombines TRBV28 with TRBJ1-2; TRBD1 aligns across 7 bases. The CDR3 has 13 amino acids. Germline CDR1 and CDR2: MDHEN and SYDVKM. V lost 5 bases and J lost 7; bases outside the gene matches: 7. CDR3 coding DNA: TGTGCCAGCAGTGAACAGGGGTCTAGTGGCTACACCTTC. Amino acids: CASSEQGSSGYTF.

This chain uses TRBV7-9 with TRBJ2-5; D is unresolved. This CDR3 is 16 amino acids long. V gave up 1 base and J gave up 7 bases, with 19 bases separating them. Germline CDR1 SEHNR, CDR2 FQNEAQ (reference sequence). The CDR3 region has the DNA TGTGCCAGCAGCTTAGGGGCAGATTTTTTAGGAGTGACCCAGTACTTC. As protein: CASSLGADFLGVTQYF. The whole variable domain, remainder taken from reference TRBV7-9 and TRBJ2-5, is DTGVSQNPRHKITKRGQNVTFRCDPISEHNRLYWYRQTLGQGPEFLTYFQNEAQLEKSRLLSDRFSAERPKGSFSTLEIQRTEQGDSAMYLCASSLGADFLGVTQYFGPGTRLLVL.

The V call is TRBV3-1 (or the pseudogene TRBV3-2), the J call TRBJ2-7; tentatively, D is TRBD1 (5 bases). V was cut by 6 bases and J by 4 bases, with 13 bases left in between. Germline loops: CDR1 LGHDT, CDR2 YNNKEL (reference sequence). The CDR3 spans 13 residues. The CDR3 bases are TGTGCCAGCAGTCCCAACACAGGTTACGAGCAGTACTTC. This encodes CASSPNTGYEQYF.

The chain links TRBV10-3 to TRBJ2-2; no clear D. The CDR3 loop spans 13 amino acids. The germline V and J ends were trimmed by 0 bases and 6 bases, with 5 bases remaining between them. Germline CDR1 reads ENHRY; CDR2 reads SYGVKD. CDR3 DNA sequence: TGTGCCATCAGTGAGTCCGGCTCCGGGGAGCTGTTTTTT. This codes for CAISESGSGELFF.

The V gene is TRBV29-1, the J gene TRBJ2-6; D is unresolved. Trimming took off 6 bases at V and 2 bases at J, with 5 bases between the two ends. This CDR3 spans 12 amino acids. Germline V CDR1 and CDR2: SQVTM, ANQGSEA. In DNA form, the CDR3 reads TGCAGCGTCGGCCCTGGGGCCAACGTCCTGACTTTC. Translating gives CSVGPGANVLTF.

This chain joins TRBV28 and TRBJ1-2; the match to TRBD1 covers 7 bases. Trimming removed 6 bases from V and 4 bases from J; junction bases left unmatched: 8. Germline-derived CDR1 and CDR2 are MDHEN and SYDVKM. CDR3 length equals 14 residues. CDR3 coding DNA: TGTGCCAGCAGGGATAGACAGGGACCCTATGGCTACACCTTC. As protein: CASRDRQGPYGYTF.

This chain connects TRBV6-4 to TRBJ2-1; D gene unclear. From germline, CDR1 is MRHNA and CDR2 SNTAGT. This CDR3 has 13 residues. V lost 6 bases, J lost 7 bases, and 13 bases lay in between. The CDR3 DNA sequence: TGTGCCAGCAGCGAAAGCGAAATGAATGAGCAGTTCTTC. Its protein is CASSESEMNEQFF.

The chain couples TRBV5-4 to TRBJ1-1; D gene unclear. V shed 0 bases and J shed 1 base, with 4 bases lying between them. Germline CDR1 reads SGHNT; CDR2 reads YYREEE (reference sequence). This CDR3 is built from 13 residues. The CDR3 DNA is TGTGCCAGCAGCTTGGGGTCGAACACTGAAGCTTTCTTT. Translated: CASSLGSNTEAFF.

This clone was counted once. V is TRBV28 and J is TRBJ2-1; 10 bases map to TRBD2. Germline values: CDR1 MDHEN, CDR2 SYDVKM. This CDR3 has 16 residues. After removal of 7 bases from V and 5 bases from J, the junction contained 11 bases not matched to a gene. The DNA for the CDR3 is TGTGCCAGCACCATATACCTAGCGGGAGTCAACAATGAGCAGTTCTTC. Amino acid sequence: CASTIYLAGVNNEQFF.

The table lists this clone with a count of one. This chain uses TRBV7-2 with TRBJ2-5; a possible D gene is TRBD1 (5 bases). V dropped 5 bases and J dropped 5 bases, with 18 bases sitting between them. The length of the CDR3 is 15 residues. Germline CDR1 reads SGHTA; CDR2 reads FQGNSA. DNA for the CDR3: TGTGCCAGCAGCGGGCGTGGGGCGAGGATGGAGACCCAGTACTTC. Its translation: CASSGRGARMETQYF.

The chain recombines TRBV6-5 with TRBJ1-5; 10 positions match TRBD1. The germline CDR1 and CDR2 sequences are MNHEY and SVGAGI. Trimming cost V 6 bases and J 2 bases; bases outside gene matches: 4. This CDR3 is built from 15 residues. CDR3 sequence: CASRRQGARNQPQHF. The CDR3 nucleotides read TGTGCCAGCAGGCGACAGGGGGCGCGCAATCAGCCCCAGCATTTT.

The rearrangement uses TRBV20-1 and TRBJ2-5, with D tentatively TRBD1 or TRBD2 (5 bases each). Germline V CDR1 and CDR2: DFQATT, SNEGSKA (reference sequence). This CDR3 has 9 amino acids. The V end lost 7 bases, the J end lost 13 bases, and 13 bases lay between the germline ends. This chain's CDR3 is CSVRGPPYF. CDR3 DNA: TGCAGTGTTCGGGGACCCCCGTACTTC.